The 11 T cell receptor beta chains reported below all come from one sample, sequenced in a study of blood T cell repertoires in COVID-19. Method: immunoSEQ multiplex PCR; TCRdb's copy keeps in-frame clones and lacks some. The repertoire holds approximately 180,000 clones, less than 90% seen once, with over 0.95% in the top ten. The sequenced sample was PBMCs or T cells enriched from blood (not recorded which). The source of these receptors is a human donor with acute COVID-19. The donor label of this sample is uncertain.

This sequence joins TRBV3-1 (or the pseudogene TRBV3-2) and TRBJ1-1, with D possibly TRBD1 on 5 matching bases. The CDR3 is made up of 15 amino acids. Trimming took 0 bases from V and 5 from J, leaving 13 bases between them. Germline lookup yields CDR1 LGHDT and CDR2 YNNKEL (reference sequence). The CDR3: CASSQDGALLTEAFF. DNA for the CDR3: TGTGCCAGCAGCCAAGATGGGGCCCTGCTAACTGAAGCTTTCTTT.

The table lists this clone with a count of one. V is TRBV29-1 and J is TRBJ1-1; possible D gene TRBD1, 6 bases. Germline CDR1 SQVTM, CDR2 ANQGSEA. Trimming pared 6 bases from V and 0 bases from J, leaving 20 bases between. This CDR3 contains 16 residues. In nucleotides, the CDR3 is TGCAGCGTAAACAGGGCCCCCTCCTTCCTGAACACTGAAGCTTTCTTT. This codes for CSVNRAPSFLNTEAFF.

The chain links TRBV7-9 to TRBJ1-1; D is unresolved. The CDR3 consists of 15 residues. V lost 3 bases to trimming and J lost 1 base, with 12 bases between them. Germline values: CDR1 SEHNR, CDR2 FQNEAQ (reference sequence). The CDR3 DNA sequence: TGTGCCAGCAGCTTGAGAGGTAAAAAGAACACTGAAGCTTTCTTT. Translated: CASSLRGKKNTEAFF.

V and J are TRBV27 and TRBJ2-7; 10 bases are a match to TRBD1. Trimming took 7 bases from V and 1 from J; bases not matched to a gene: 16. The CDR3 length is 18 residues. Germline V gene sequence: CDR1 MNHEY, CDR2 SMNVEV (reference sequence). CDR3 sequence reads: CASTAGRQGAKGSYEQYF. CDR3 coding DNA: TGTGCCAGCACCGCTGGTCGACAGGGGGCTAAAGGATCCTACGAGCAGTACTTC.

The V and J genes are TRBV2 and TRBJ2-5, with 9 bases aligning to TRBD2. Trimming removed 8 bases from V and 3 bases from J; junction bases left unmatched: 7. Germline V gene sequence: CDR1 SNHLY, CDR2 FYNNEI. This CDR3 is built from 14 residues. The CDR3 nucleotides are TGTGCCAGCTTCCTCTGGACTAGCGAAGAGACCCAGTACTTC. Its protein product is CASFLWTSEETQYF. Drawing the rest from reference TRBV2 and TRBJ2-5, the complete variable domain is EPEVTQTPSHQVTQMGQEVILRCVPISNHLYFYWYRQILGQKVEFLVSFYNNEISEKSEIFDDQFSVERPDGSNFTLKIRSTKLEDSAMYFCASFLWTSEETQYFGPGTRLLVL.

J is TRBJ2-3 and V is TRBV9; TRBD2 is a possible D gene (5 bases). The CDR3 loop spans 13 amino acids. Trimming shortened V by 6 bases and J by 1 base, and 9 bases separated the two germline ends. The germline V gene encodes CDR1 SGDLS and CDR2 YYNGEE. CDR3 protein: CASTPGGTDTQYF. The DNA of the CDR3 is TGTGCCAGCACCCCCGGGGGCACAGATACGCAGTATTTT.

This rearrangement joins TRBV7-3 to TRBJ2-5; 9 positions match TRBD2. Per germline, CDR1 SGHTA and CDR2 FQGTGA. V lost 3 bases and J lost 0; bases outside the gene matches: 8. The length of the CDR3 is 17 residues. In DNA, the CDR3 is TGTGCCAGCAGCTTGGGGACTAGCAGTGAATACCAAGAGACCCAGTACTTC. Translated: CASSLGTSSEYQETQYF.

The J gene is TRBJ2-3, the V gene TRBV6-4, with D possibly matching TRBD1 (6 bases). The V gene's germline CDR1 is MRHNA and CDR2 SNTAGT. V lost 6 bases and J 4 bases, leaving 11 bases between the germline ends. The CDR3 covers 13 residues. CDR3 sequence (DNA): TGTGCCAGCAGCGAACAGGGAGCAGATACGCAGTATTTT. Translation gives CASSEQGADTQYF.

The chain couples TRBV5-1 to TRBJ1-1; 7 bases are shared with TRBD1. The trim removed 5 bases at V and 7 bases at J, leaving 2 bases unmatched. Germline CDR1 is SGHRS and CDR2 is YFSETQ. The length of the CDR3 is 11 residues. DNA of the CDR3: TGCGCCAGCAGTCGGGACAGTGAAGCTTTCTTT. It codes for CASSRDSEAFF.

The chain uses TRBV4-1 and TRBJ1-6, with D possibly being TRBD1 (5 bases). The germline V gene encodes CDR1 MGHRA and CDR2 YSYEKL. The CDR3 runs 16 residues. V gave up 1 base and J gave up 4 bases, with 11 bases separating them. The DNA of the CDR3 is TGCGCCAGCAGCCAAGGGACATGGGCATATAATTCACCCCTCCACTTT. Encoded protein: CASSQGTWAYNSPLHF.

The J gene is TRBJ1-2, the V gene TRBV15; a weak D match, TRBD1 (6 bases). Trimming stripped 7 bases from V and 3 bases from J, with 15 bases between. Germline CDR1 and CDR2: LNHNV and YYDKDF (reference sequence). This CDR3 has 14 amino acids. The CDR3 is CATTPGGGDYGYTF. The CDR3 DNA is TGTGCCACCACCCCGGGGGGCGGCGACTATGGCTACACCTTC.